These T cell receptor beta chains were read from a single sample in a study of cytomegalovirus exposure and HLA in healthy donors. Method: immunoSEQ multiplex PCR; TCRdb's copy keeps in-frame clones and lacks some. The sample shows around 150,000 clones, 60% to 80% of them seen only once. The sequenced material came from PBMCs. These TCRs come from a male donor in good health and CMV-seronegative. Each CDR3 is given with its conserved first and last residue. Each record gives: J gene, V gene, D gene, clone size, CDR3 DNA, CDR3 protein. A D gene is named only where the DNA matches it firmly. Expanded clones are given a class, and other clones once, few, many or no size at all.

j_call: TRBJ2-2; v_call: TRBV14; d_call: TRBD2; clone_size: -; cdr3_nt: TGTGCCAGCAGCCGAGCTAGCGGGGGGAACACCGGGGAGCTGTTTTTT; cdr3_aa: CASSRASGGNTGELFF
j_call: TRBJ1-4; v_call: TRBV10-3; d_call: -; clone_size: -; cdr3_nt: TGTGCCATCAGTGAGTCTAGGGGCGCCTATGAAAAACTGTTTTTT; cdr3_aa: CAISESRGAYEKLFF
j_call: TRBJ1-1; v_call: TRBV5-1; d_call: TRBD1; clone_size: -; cdr3_nt: TGCGCCAGCAGCCCGGGACAGGGTGGTGGCACTGAAGCTTTCTTT; cdr3_aa: CASSPGQGGGTEAFF
j_call: TRBJ1-6; v_call: TRBV27; d_call: -; clone_size: -; cdr3_nt: TGTGCCAGCAGGACGGGTACTAATTCACCCCTCCACTTT; cdr3_aa: CASRTGTNSPLHF
j_call: TRBJ2-7; v_call: TRBV7-9; d_call: TRBD2; clone_size: -; cdr3_nt: TGTTCCAGCAGTTCCATTCGACTAGCGAGTTCCTACGAGCAGTACTTC; cdr3_aa: CSSSSIRLASSYEQYF
j_call: TRBJ2-7; v_call: TRBV19; d_call: TRBD1; clone_size: once; cdr3_nt: TGTGCCAGTAGTATTAGAGGGGGCGACGAGCAGTACTTC; cdr3_aa: CASSIRGGDEQYF
j_call: TRBJ2-1; v_call: TRBV11-3; d_call: TRBD2; clone_size: -; cdr3_nt: TGTGCCAGCAGCTTAAGCGCTAGCGGGGGGGCGGAGAATGAGCAGTTCTTC; cdr3_aa: CASSLSASGGAENEQFF
j_call: TRBJ2-7; v_call: TRBV28; d_call: -; clone_size: -; cdr3_nt: TGTGCCAGCAGTTTCCACGACATCAGGGGCTACGAGCAGTACTTC; cdr3_aa: CASSFHDIRGYEQYF
j_call: TRBJ1-5; v_call: TRBV19; d_call: -; clone_size: -; cdr3_nt: TGTGCCAGTAGTATTACGGGCGGGGTTTTGACCCAGCATTTT; cdr3_aa: CASSITGGVLTQHF
j_call: TRBJ2-1; v_call: TRBV19; d_call: -; clone_size: -; cdr3_nt: TGTGCCAGTAGGGGGGGTGGACGTCCCTCCTACAATGAGCAGTTCTTC; cdr3_aa: CASRGGGRPSYNEQFF
j_call: TRBJ2-7; v_call: TRBV7-9; d_call: -; clone_size: -; cdr3_nt: TGTGCCAGCAGCACCGGGACAACCTACTCCTACGAGCAGTACTTC; cdr3_aa: CASSTGTTYSYEQYF
j_call: TRBJ1-1; v_call: TRBV15; d_call: -; clone_size: -; cdr3_nt: TGTGCCACCAGCAGAGATATAGGGGCTGAAGCTTTCTTT; cdr3_aa: CATSRDIGAEAFF
j_call: TRBJ2-5; v_call: TRBV7-6; d_call: -; clone_size: once; cdr3_nt: TGTGCCAGCAGCTTCTCCCCGCGAGAGACCCAGTACTTC; cdr3_aa: CASSFSPRETQYF
j_call: TRBJ2-1; v_call: TRBV7-6; d_call: -; clone_size: few; cdr3_nt: TGTGCCAGCAGCCCGCTGGAGAATGAGCAGTTCTTC; cdr3_aa: CASSPLENEQFF
j_call: TRBJ2-3; v_call: TRBV15; d_call: TRBD2; clone_size: few; cdr3_nt: TGTGCCACCAGCGTAGACCGGGGGGGAGCAGATACGCAGTATTTT; cdr3_aa: CATSVDRGGADTQYF
j_call: TRBJ1-4; v_call: TRBV11-2; d_call: TRBD1; clone_size: once; cdr3_nt: TGTGCCAGCAGCTTAGATGGGACAGGGGGCGGTAATGAAAAACTGTTTTTT; cdr3_aa: CASSLDGTGGGNEKLFF
j_call: TRBJ2-1; v_call: TRBV5-1; d_call: TRBD2; clone_size: -; cdr3_nt: TGCGCCAGCAGCTTGGCCCCCAGGACTAGCAACTACAATGAGCAGTTCTTC; cdr3_aa: CASSLAPRTSNYNEQFF
j_call: TRBJ2-3; v_call: TRBV9; d_call: TRBD2; clone_size: -; cdr3_nt: TGTGCCAGCAGCGTGCCGGGGAGCGGGGGGGCCGCAGATACGCAGTATTTT; cdr3_aa: CASSVPGSGGAADTQYF
j_call: TRBJ2-7; v_call: TRBV5-4; d_call: -; clone_size: once; cdr3_nt: TGTGCCAGCAGCTCCACAGGGGAGGACGAGCAGTACTTC; cdr3_aa: CASSSTGEDEQYF
j_call: TRBJ2-5; v_call: TRBV7-6; d_call: -; clone_size: once; cdr3_nt: TGTGCCAGCAGCTCCCGGGACCAAGAGACCCAGTACTTC; cdr3_aa: CASSSRDQETQYF
j_call: TRBJ1-2; v_call: TRBV5-5; d_call: -; clone_size: -; cdr3_nt: TGTGCCAGCAGCCCCGCTAGGGGGACGGACTATGGCTACACCTTC; cdr3_aa: CASSPARGTDYGYTF
j_call: TRBJ1-2; v_call: TRBV21-1; d_call: -; clone_size: once; cdr3_nt: TGTGCCAGTAGGGGCTACTATGGCTACACCTTC; cdr3_aa: CASRGYYGYTF
j_call: TRBJ2-7; v_call: TRBV29-1; d_call: -; clone_size: -; cdr3_nt: TGCAGCGGGGCTTGCTGCAAGTCCTACGAGCAGTACTTC; cdr3_aa: CSGACCKSYEQYF
j_call: TRBJ2-6; v_call: TRBV2; d_call: TRBD2; clone_size: once; cdr3_nt: TGTGCCAGCAGCGGCGGGAGCTCTGGGGCCAACGTCCTGACTTTC; cdr3_aa: CASSGGSSGANVLTF
j_call: TRBJ1-2; v_call: TRBV4-3; d_call: -; clone_size: -; cdr3_nt: TGCGCCAGCAGCCAGGAGGACAGCTATGGCTACACCTTC; cdr3_aa: CASSQEDSYGYTF
j_call: TRBJ2-5; v_call: TRBV2; d_call: TRBD1; clone_size: -; cdr3_nt: TGTGCCAGCAGGGGACAGGAACCCCAAATGGACCAGTACTTC; cdr3_aa: CASRGQEPQMDQYF
j_call: TRBJ1-2; v_call: TRBV15; d_call: -; clone_size: -; cdr3_nt: TGTGCCACCAGCAGAGAGACGGGGGATGGCTACACCTTC; cdr3_aa: CATSRETGDGYTF
j_call: TRBJ1-1; v_call: TRBV25-1; d_call: -; clone_size: -; cdr3_nt: TGTGCCAGCGGACGGGGGGGTACCATGAACACTGAAGCTTTCTTT; cdr3_aa: CASGRGGTMNTEAFF
j_call: TRBJ2-7; v_call: TRBV14; d_call: TRBD2; clone_size: -; cdr3_nt: TGTGCCAGCAGCCCGGGAGGAACGGGACTAGCGGGAGGGCCCACCTACGAGCAGTACTTC; cdr3_aa: CASSPGGTGLAGGPTYEQYF
j_call: TRBJ1-2; v_call: TRBV14; d_call: -; clone_size: -; cdr3_nt: TGTGCCAGCAGCCACGTAAACGGGGGCTATGGCTACACCTTC; cdr3_aa: CASSHVNGGYGYTF
j_call: TRBJ2-5; v_call: TRBV23-1; d_call: TRBD1; clone_size: -; cdr3_nt: TGCGCCAGCAGTGATCCGAACAGGGGGGACGAGACCCAGTACTTC; cdr3_aa: CASSDPNRGDETQYF
j_call: TRBJ1-1; v_call: TRBV7-9; d_call: TRBD1; clone_size: -; cdr3_nt: TGTGCCAGCAGCTCCTGGACAGGGGGAGGCACTGAAGCTTTCTTT; cdr3_aa: CASSSWTGGGTEAFF
j_call: TRBJ2-3; v_call: TRBV19; d_call: -; clone_size: once; cdr3_nt: TGTGCCAGTAGTATATCAGGCACAGATACGCAGTATTTT; cdr3_aa: CASSISGTDTQYF
j_call: TRBJ2-1; v_call: TRBV5-1; d_call: TRBD2; clone_size: -; cdr3_nt: TGCGCCAGCAGGGATAGCGGGAGTCCCTACAATGAGCAGTTCTTC; cdr3_aa: CASRDSGSPYNEQFF
j_call: TRBJ2-7; v_call: TRBV15; d_call: TRBD2; clone_size: -; cdr3_nt: TGTGCCACCAGCAGAGCTCTAGCGGGAACGGGGGGCTACGAGCAGTACTTC; cdr3_aa: CATSRALAGTGGYEQYF